A single TCR beta chain is shown here with its context. The CDR3 covers 15 residues. Germline-derived CDR1 and CDR2 are LGHDT and YNNKEL (reference sequence). V trimming: 7 bases; J trimming: 2 bases; junction bases outside the gene matches: 8. Original processing methods: How many nucleated cells were present was estimated from reference gene primer amplification. The repertoire was sequenced with immunoSEQ multiplex PCR; TCRdb's copy has only in-frame clones and lacks some. V and J calls and clone size follow that table, whereas D and trimming were derived from the DNA. The sample holds roughly 80,000 clones, around 84% seen once. The data were obtained in a study of blood T cell repertoires in COVID-19. Across the whole study: COVID-19 samples from acute and convalescent phases originated in the United States, Italy and Spain. Nucleic acid was either cDNA or gDNA, and it came from T cells, B-cell-depleted T cells, or PBMCs.

The clonotype originates from a man aged 45-65 years with acute or convalescent COVID-19. The sample comprised peripheral blood. V is TRBV3-1 (or the pseudogene TRBV3-2) and J is TRBJ2-7; TRBD2 agrees at 10 bases. CDR3: CASTLGSGGAYEQYF. CDR3 bases: TGTGCCAGCACTCTAGGGAGCGGGGGGGCCTACGAGCAGTACTTC.